The rows below give T cell receptor beta chains drawn from one sample of a study of early T cells in non-severe SARS-CoV-2 infection. Each CDR3 protein is one row after TCRdb ran MiXCR on the 5' RACE reads. The table lists roughly 58,000 distinct CDR3 sequences, roughly an eighth of them singletons. Sequencing used whole blood. These receptors were taken from an adult who was a healthcare worker with PCR-confirmed SARS-CoV-2 infection or an uninfected control (not recorded which). Both conserved end residues are part of each CDR3. Each record gives: J gene, D gene, V gene, clone size, CDR3 protein, CDR3 DNA. A D gene is named only where the DNA matches it firmly. Some rows have no size entry. The others give once, few or many, or a class for an expanded clone.

TRBJ2-7 NA TRBV12-3/TRBV12-4 many CASSLGGAGQYF TGTGCCAGCAGTTTAGGGGGGGCCGGGCAGTACTTC
TRBJ2-7 TRBD2 TRBV6-2/TRBV6-3 few CASRPTRAGGPHEQYF TGTGCCAGCAGACCAACCAGAGCGGGGGGCCCCCACGAGCAGTACTTC
TRBJ2-1 TRBD2 TRBV5-6 NA CASSLSLAGNEQFF TGTGCCAGCAGCTTGTCGCTAGCGGGCAATGAGCAGTTCTTC
TRBJ2-2 TRBD2 TRBV29-1 many CSVLTSGVTGELFF TGCAGCGTGCTGACTAGCGGGGTCACCGGGGAGCTGTTTTTT
TRBJ2-7 NA TRBV19 few CASSDSFYEQYF TGTGCCAGTTCCGACTCCTTCTACGAGCAGTACTTC
TRBJ2-1 NA TRBV7-9 many CASSPTLHEQFF TGTGCCAGCAGCCCCACCTTACATGAGCAGTTCTTC
TRBJ2-5 TRBD1 TRBV10-2 few CASSEKSGGETQYF TGCGCCAGCAGTGAGAAGTCAGGGGGTGAGACCCAGTACTTC
TRBJ1-5 TRBD1 TRBV7-2 NA CASSPTGEQPQHF TGTGCCAGCAGCCCCACAGGGGAACAGCCCCAGCATTTT
TRBJ1-1 NA TRBV6-5 many CASSAGQGQFNTEAFF TGTGCCAGCAGCGCGGGGCAGGGGCAATTCAACACTGAAGCTTTCTTT
TRBJ2-5 TRBD1 TRBV14 NA CASSPGQGSYVETQYF TGTGCCAGCAGCCCGGGACAGGGATCTTATGTGGAGACCCAGTACTTC
TRBJ2-5 NA TRBV7-9 few CASSLAGAGETQYF TGTGCCAGCAGCTTAGCAGGGGCCGGAGAGACCCAGTACTTC
TRBJ2-3 TRBD2 TRBV29-1 few CSVCLAAISTDTQYF TGCAGCGTTTGTCTAGCGGCAATAAGCACAGATACGCAGTATTTT
TRBJ1-2 NA TRBV30 NA CARSLSGQGGYGYTF TGTGCCCGGAGTTTAAGTGGTCAGGGAGGTTATGGCTACACCTTC
TRBJ2-7 NA TRBV4-1 NA CASSPSSGHRSYEQYF TGCGCCAGCAGCCCCTCATCGGGGCACCGGTCCTACGAGCAGTACTTC
TRBJ1-1 NA TRBV6-1 many CATTPNTEAFF TGTGCCACGACTCCTAACACTGAAGCTTTCTTT
TRBJ1-2 NA TRBV7-8 few CASSLSPGDYYGYTF TGTGCCAGCAGCTTAAGTCCCGGTGATTACTATGGCTACACCTTC
TRBJ2-5 TRBD2 TRBV10-3 many CAISTLAGETQYF TGTGCCATCAGTACCCTAGCGGGGGAGACCCAGTACTTC
TRBJ2-1 NA TRBV28 few CASSFSEQFF TGTGCCAGCAGTTTTTCTGAGCAGTTCTTC
TRBJ2-7 NA TRBV2 many CASSDKVSLYEQYF TGTGCCAGCAGTGATAAGGTCAGCCTCTACGAGCAGTACTTC
TRBJ2-7 NA TRBV6-5 many CASRRTRAGAAEQYF TGTGCCAGCCGTCGTACGCGAGCCGGGGCCGCCGAGCAGTACTTC
TRBJ2-1 NA TRBV7-9 many CASSHGDLYNEQFF TGTGCCAGCAGCCACGGGGACCTCTACAATGAGCAGTTCTTC
TRBJ1-5 NA TRBV29-1 NA CSVKGGPGNQPQHF TGCAGCGTTAAAGGGGGGCCTGGCAATCAGCCCCAGCATTTT
TRBJ2-7 NA TRBV7-2 NA CASSSTAGAGSYEQYF TGTGCCAGCAGCTCAACCGCAGGGGCGGGATCCTACGAGCAGTACTTC
TRBJ1-1 NA TRBV20-1 NA CSARGANTEAFF TGCAGTGCTAGAGGGGCAAACACTGAAGCTTTCTTT
TRBJ2-3 NA TRBV6-6 many CASSQRRAALDTQYF TGTGCCAGCAGTCAAAGAAGAGCAGCCCTAGATACGCAGTATTTT
TRBJ1-4 NA TRBV28 many CASSLRGVREKLFF TGTGCCAGCAGCCTGAGAGGGGTGAGAGAAAAACTGTTTTTT
TRBJ2-5 NA TRBV5-1 few CASSFSGGRGETQYF TGCGCCAGCAGCTTTTCCGGGGGGCGGGGAGAGACCCAGTACTTC
TRBJ2-7 NA TRBV15 NA CATSRDRGTGAGEQYF TGTGCCACCAGCAGAGATAGAGGCACAGGAGCCGGCGAGCAGTACTTC
TRBJ1-2 TRBD1 TRBV7-7 NA CASSLTGQATRGYGYTF TGTGCTAGCAGCTTAACGGGACAGGCGACCAGAGGCTATGGCTACACCTTC
TRBJ2-5 TRBD2 TRBV6-6 NA CASSNGGVQETQYF TGTGCCAGCAGCAACGGGGGGGTCCAAGAGACCCAGTACTTC
TRBJ1-5 NA TRBV7-2 many CASSPGLGAADQPQHF TGTGCCAGCAGCCCAGGTCTGGGGGCGGCAGATCAGCCCCAGCATTTT
TRBJ1-2 NA TRBV12-3/TRBV12-4 many CASSTRDGRDGYTF TGTGCCAGCAGCACCCGGGACGGTCGGGATGGCTACACCTTC
TRBJ1-1 NA TRBV6-1 many CASSEVVDTEAFF TGTGCCAGCAGTGAAGTGGTCGACACTGAAGCTTTCTTT
TRBJ1-1 TRBD1 TRBV7-2 NA CASSSQGARGTEAFF TGTGCCAGCAGCTCACAGGGGGCGCGGGGGACTGAAGCTTTCTTT
TRBJ2-4 TRBD2 TRBV5-4 many CASSLFGGGAKNIQYF TGTGCCAGCAGCTTGTTCGGGGGGGGAGCCAAAAACATTCAGTACTTC
TRBJ2-1 NA TRBV29-1 NA CSVDKGMNEPFF TGCAGCGTTGATAAGGGGATGAATGAGCCGTTCTTC
TRBJ1-2 NA TRBV3-1 NA CASRGTESYGYTF TGTGCCAGCAGGGGGACGGAGTCTTATGGCTACACCTTC
TRBJ1-1 NA TRBV7-2 many CASSLAPGNTEAFF TGTGCCAGCAGCTTAGCCCCGGGGAACACTGAAGCTTTCTTT
TRBJ2-5 NA TRBV7-2 few CASSLDRGRETQYF TGTGCCAGCAGCTTGGACCGGGGAAGGGAGACCCAGTACTTC
TRBJ2-1 NA TRBV18 many CASSNGVNEQFF TGTGCCAGCTCAAACGGAGTCAATGAGCAGTTCTTC
TRBJ2-3 TRBD2 TRBV12-3/TRBV12-4 few CASRLAGVTDTQYF TGTGCCAGCAGACTAGCGGGGGTCACAGATACGCAGTATTTT
TRBJ1-1 NA TRBV12-3/TRBV12-4 many CASKGLRGKVFF TGTGCCAGCAAAGGTCTAAGGGGAAAGGTTTTCTTT
TRBJ2-7 NA TRBV20-1 few CSARMGRGASISSYEQYF TGCAGTGCTAGAATGGGTCGGGGGGCTTCTATTAGCTCCTACGAGCAGTACTTC
TRBJ1-1 NA TRBV5-1 NA CASSPGRGGMNTEAFF TGCGCCAGCAGCCCCGGAAGGGGGGGAATGAACACTGAAGCTTTCTTT
TRBJ1-1 NA TRBV27 NA CASSLLSRVNTEAFF TGTGCCAGCAGTTTACTTTCCAGGGTTAACACTGAAGCTTTCTTT
TRBJ2-1 TRBD2 TRBV3-1 few CASSQGRSGANEQFF TGTGCCAGCAGCCAGGGGCGTAGCGGGGCAAATGAGCAGTTCTTC
TRBJ1-1 TRBD1 TRBV6-5 few CASSPGGQVEAFF TGTGCCAGCAGCCCTGGCGGACAGGTTGAAGCTTTCTTT
TRBJ2-7 TRBD1 TRBV5-4 NA CASSEPTGPEGEQYF TGTGCCAGCAGCGAACCGACAGGGCCTGAGGGCGAGCAGTACTTC
TRBJ1-1 NA TRBV29-1 many CSVGDLSMNTEAFF TGCAGCGTTGGGGATCTCTCTATGAACACTGAAGCTTTCTTT
TRBJ1-6 NA TRBV27 many CASSLRRQDNSPLHF TGTGCCAGCAGTTTAAGGCGGCAGGATAATTCACCCCTCCACTTT
TRBJ1-1 NA TRBV29-1 NA CSIRTLNTEAFF TGCAGCATCCGGACGCTGAACACTGAAGCTTTCTTT
TRBJ2-7 TRBD1 TRBV11-2 NA CASSFTGTGGADSYEQYF TGTGCCAGCAGCTTCACCGGGACAGGGGGCGCCGACTCCTACGAGCAGTACTTC
TRBJ2-7 NA TRBV7-9 NA CASSLVVSEQYF TGTGCCAGCAGCTTAGTAGTCTCCGAGCAGTACTTC
TRBJ1-2 NA TRBV4-3 NA CASSQDPGERYGYTF TGCGCCAGCAGCCAAGATCCAGGGGAGCGCTATGGCTACACCTTC
TRBJ1-2 TRBD1 TRBV5-4 few CASRRLKDRGGYTF TGTGCCAGCAGGCGACTCAAGGACAGGGGAGGCTACACCTTC
TRBJ1-5 TRBD1 TRBV12-3/TRBV12-4 many CASSLGTGPGYSNQPQHF TGTGCCAGCAGTTTAGGGACAGGGCCGGGGTATAGCAATCAGCCCCAGCATTTT
TRBJ2-4 TRBD1 TRBV9 NA CASSVVPHSAGQGFKNIQYF TGTGCCAGCAGCGTAGTACCTCATAGCGCGGGACAGGGGTTCAAAAACATTCAGTACTTC